These T cell receptor beta chains were read from a single sample in a study of T-cell reconstitution after alpha-beta-depleted transplantation in children. TCRdb ran MiXCR on the PCR reads and lists one entry per CDR3 protein. The sample yields fewer than 400,000 distinct CDR3 sequences, roughly 21% seen once. Sequenced material: PBMCs, mostly from graft donor cells, taken 180 days after TCRalphabeta/CD19-depleted stem cell transplant. All receptors come from a male patient under 18 who had a stem cell transplant for acute lymphoblastic leukemia, so the T cells may come from the graft donor. Both conserved end residues are part of each CDR3. A D gene is named only where the DNA matches it firmly. Size is stated for part of the rows, as once, few or many counts, or as a class when the clone is expanded.

CDR3 DNA	CDR3 protein	clone size	V gene	D gene	J gene
TGTGCCAGCTCACCCCGGGACAGGCGGAGCACAGATACGCAGTATTTT	CASSPRDRRSTDTQYF	few	TRBV18	TRBD1	TRBJ2-3
TGCAGCGTTACGGACAGACTAAACTATGGCTACACCTTC	CSVTDRLNYGYTF	few	TRBV29-1	NA	TRBJ1-2
TGCGCCAGCAGCCCGCTAGCGGGACTCTACAATGAGCAGTTCTTC	CASSPLAGLYNEQFF	few	TRBV5-1	TRBD2	TRBJ2-1
TGTGCCAGCAAAGGACGGATCCAAGAGACCCAGTACTTC	CASKGRIQETQYF	few	TRBV27	NA	TRBJ2-5
TGTGCCAGCAGCTTAGCGGGAGACTGGTACGAGCAGTACTTC	CASSLAGDWYEQYF	NA	TRBV7-8	NA	TRBJ2-7
TGTGCCAGAGGGACTAGCGTCAACTACGAGCAGTACTTC	CARGTSVNYEQYF	NA	TRBV2	TRBD2	TRBJ2-7
TGCGCCAGCCAGCCCGGTTACGGGGCACTATGGGAGACCCAGTACTTC	CASQPGYGALWETQYF	NA	TRBV5-1	NA	TRBJ2-5
TGTGCCAGTGAACAGGGACGAGGGACAGATACGCAGTATTTT	CASEQGRGTDTQYF	few	TRBV9	NA	TRBJ2-3
TGCAGCGTTGAAGTCGGAGGGGGAGGAGAGACCCAGTACTTC	CSVEVGGGGETQYF	NA	TRBV29-1	NA	TRBJ2-5
TGTGCCAGTTCCCCGACACGGGGCTACGAGCAGTACTTC	CASSPTRGYEQYF	NA	TRBV19	NA	TRBJ2-7
TGCGCCAGCAGCTTCGGGGCTAGCGTTTCCCTCAATGAGCAGTTCTTC	CASSFGASVSLNEQFF	few	TRBV5-1	NA	TRBJ2-1
TGTGCCAGCTTGAGGCTGTTGACCACAGATACGCAGTATTTT	CASLRLLTTDTQYF	many	TRBV7-2	NA	TRBJ2-3
TGCGCCAGCAGCTACCAGGGGGCTTGGGAGACCCAGTACTTC	CASSYQGAWETQYF	NA	TRBV5-1	TRBD1	TRBJ2-5
TGTGCCAGCAGCTCCAGGGTAATCGGCGAGCAGTACTTC	CASSSRVIGEQYF	NA	TRBV7-2	NA	TRBJ2-7
TGCGCCAGCAGCCAAGGGACTAGCGGGAGGAGGTATGGCGAGCAGTACTTC	CASSQGTSGRRYGEQYF	NA	TRBV4-1	TRBD2	TRBJ2-7
TGCAGTGCTAGAGAGCAGGAAGACTATGGCTACACCTTC	CSAREQEDYGYTF	few	TRBV20-1	NA	TRBJ1-2
TGCGCCAGCAGCTTCCGCAGGGTGAGCCCCTATGACAATGAGCAGTTCTTC	CASSFRRVSPYDNEQFF	few	TRBV5-1	NA	TRBJ2-1
TGTGCCAGCAGTCCACCCGGGACAGGGAGTTTTTACTCTGGGGCCAACGTCCTGACTTTC	CASSPPGTGSFYSGANVLTF	NA	TRBV12-3/TRBV12-4	TRBD1	TRBJ2-6
TGTGCCAGCAGCCTGGGACGGGTCTGGTACTCTGGAAACACCATATATTTT	CASSLGRVWYSGNTIYF	few	TRBV2	NA	TRBJ1-3
TGTGCCAGCAGTGGGGACACGATTAGCAATCAGCCCCAGCATTTT	CASSGDTISNQPQHF	few	TRBV12-3/TRBV12-4	NA	TRBJ1-5
TGTGCCACTAGGGTGGGGCCCGCCTACGAGCAGTACTTC	CATRVGPAYEQYF	NA	TRBV27	NA	TRBJ2-7
TGTGCCAGCAGCTTATTGAGCGTGAGCGGGGGGGAGATCGAGCAGTACTTC	CASSLLSVSGGEIEQYF	few	TRBV7-2	TRBD2	TRBJ2-7
TGCAGCGTTGATACCGGTAGGGGAGGGAGTAATGAGCAGTTCTTC	CSVDTGRGGSNEQFF	NA	TRBV29-1	TRBD2	TRBJ2-1
TGTGCCATCAGTGAGGACCTCTCGGCCTCTGGGGCCAACGTCCTGACTTTC	CAISEDLSASGANVLTF	NA	TRBV10-3	NA	TRBJ2-6
TGCAGTGCTCTCAATTCCTTGGGGGCAAGCGGTAGCTCCTACAATGAGCAGTTCTTC	CSALNSLGASGSSYNEQFF	NA	TRBV20-1	NA	TRBJ2-1
TGTGCCAGCAGCGTAGGGCCCGGGCGACAAGAGACCCAGTACTTC	CASSVGPGRQETQYF	NA	TRBV9	NA	TRBJ2-5
TGTGCCAGCAGCTTGGGTGTCCGTGGCGAGCAGTACTTC	CASSLGVRGEQYF	NA	TRBV7-6	NA	TRBJ2-7
TGTGCTAGTGGTTCTCTTAAAGGGGCCACCGGGGAGCTGTTTTTT	CASGSLKGATGELFF	few	TRBV12-5	NA	TRBJ2-2
TGTGCCAGCAGTACCTCAGGGACTAGCGATTACGAGCAGTACTTC	CASSTSGTSDYEQYF	NA	TRBV12-3/TRBV12-4	TRBD2	TRBJ2-7
TGCGCCAGCAGCCAAGGAATAGCGGGGGGGCGGCACGAGCAGTACTTC	CASSQGIAGGRHEQYF	NA	TRBV4-1	TRBD2	TRBJ2-7
TGTGCCAGCAGCGGGACTAGCGGGTCTCACCGTTCGTCCTTC	CASSGTSGSHRSSF	NA	TRBV7-9	TRBD2	TRBJ2-7
TGTGCCAGCAGCGCCACGGGTGGAAGCTTGTACCAGCCGTACAATGAGCAGTTCTTC	CASSATGGSLYQPYNEQFF	few	TRBV11-2	NA	TRBJ2-1
TGTGCCAGCAGCTCTCAAGGTCAGCCCCAGCATTTT	CASSSQGQPQHF	NA	TRBV28	NA	TRBJ1-5
TGCGCCAGCAGCTTGGCCGAAACCGAAAAACTGTTTTTT	CASSLAETEKLFF	NA	TRBV5-1	NA	TRBJ1-4
TGTGCCAGCTCACCAGTGATGAACACTGAAGCTTTCTTT	CASSPVMNTEAFF	few	TRBV18	NA	TRBJ1-1
TGTGCCAGCAGCTTAGATCCTGGGGCCAACGTCCTGACTTTC	CASSLDPGANVLTF	NA	TRBV7-6	NA	TRBJ2-6
TGTGCCAGCAAACCCTTGGACAGGGTGGTGAGCACTGAAGCTTTCTTT	CASKPLDRVVSTEAFF	few	TRBV9	TRBD1	TRBJ1-1
TGTGCCAGCAGTCGAATATCCCTGGGTTACGAGCAGTACTTC	CASSRISLGYEQYF	few	TRBV6-1	NA	TRBJ2-7
TGTGCCAGCAGTTTAGAAAGGGGGGTTGGAAAACAGGGGGGCTATGGCTACACCTTC	CASSLERGVGKQGGYGYTF	NA	TRBV12-3/TRBV12-4	TRBD1	TRBJ1-2